The 5 T cell receptor beta chains below were found in one sample sequenced in a study of shared clonotypes between healthy human individuals. Clones were sequenced by immunoSEQ multiplex PCR, and TCRdb holds only the in-frame ones, with some missing. The sample carries about 330,000 clones, 80% to 90% recorded once. Input material: memory CD8+ T cells sorted from blood. The subset here: CD45RO+ cells pooled with CCR7-negative TemRA cells. All receptors come from a man aged 18 to 29 in good health.

This clone was seen a single time. This chain links TRBV7-2 with TRBJ1-2; D possibly corresponds to TRBD1 (5 bases). Deletions cut 5 bases from V and 0 bases from J, with 25 bases between. Germline V gene sequence: CDR1 SGHTA, CDR2 FQGNSA. The CDR3 is made up of 19 amino acids. CDR3: CASSPEGGTSVLTNYGYTF. CDR3 DNA sequence: TGTGCCAGCAGCCCCGAGGGTGGGACCTCGGTTCTAACTAACTATGGCTACACCTTC.

The rearrangement uses TRBV4-2 and TRBJ2-7, with D possibly TRBD2 on 5 matching bases. Trimming took off 0 bases at V and 0 bases at J, with 9 bases between the two ends. The germline gives CDR1 LGHNA, CDR2 YNFKEQ. The CDR3 spans 15 residues. The chain's CDR3 is CASSQDGSASYEQYF. CDR3 bases: TGTGCCAGCAGCCAAGACGGTAGCGCCTCCTACGAGCAGTACTTC.

CDR3 protein: CASRRSGTSEETQYF. The CDR3 DNA is TGTGCCAGCAGAAGATCCGGGACTAGCGAAGAGACCCAGTACTTC. This chain joins TRBV5-4 and TRBJ2-5; 10 nucleotides match TRBD2. Trimming at V came to 5 bases and at J to 3 bases, leaving 7 bases not matched to a gene. The CDR3 contains 15 residues. CDR1 and CDR2 from the germline V gene are SGHNT and YYREEE (reference sequence).

J is TRBJ1-6 and V is TRBV10-3; D unresolved. Germline V gene sequence: CDR1 ENHRY, CDR2 SYGVKD. V lost 1 base, J lost 8 bases, and 15 bases lay in between. There are 16 residues in the CDR3. CDR3 coding DNA: TGTGCCATCAGTGAGTGGAGTTTCTCCCTAGATTCACCCCTCCACTTT. Translating it yields CAISEWSFSLDSPLHF.

The chain uses TRBV10-3 and TRBJ2-7, with D uncertain. Trimming took off 3 bases at V and 2 bases at J, with 14 bases between the two ends. The CDR3 spans 15 residues. Germline V gene data show CDR1 as ENHRY and CDR2 as SYGVKD. The CDR3 here is CAISDRPIGPYEQYF. Written as DNA, the CDR3 is TGTGCCATCAGTGATAGACCGATCGGCCCCTACGAGCAGTACTTC.